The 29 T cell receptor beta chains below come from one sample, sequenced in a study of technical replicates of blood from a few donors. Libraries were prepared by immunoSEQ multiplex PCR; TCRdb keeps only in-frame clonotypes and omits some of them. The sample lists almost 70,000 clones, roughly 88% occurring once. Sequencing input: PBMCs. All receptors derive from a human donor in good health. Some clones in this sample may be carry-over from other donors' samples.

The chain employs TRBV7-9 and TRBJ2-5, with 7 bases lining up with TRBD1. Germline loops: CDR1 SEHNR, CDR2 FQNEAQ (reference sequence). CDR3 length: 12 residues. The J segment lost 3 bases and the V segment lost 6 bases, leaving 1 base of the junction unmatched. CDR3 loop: CASRTGEETQYF. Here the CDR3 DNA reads TGTGCCAGCAGAACAGGGGAAGAGACCCAGTACTTC. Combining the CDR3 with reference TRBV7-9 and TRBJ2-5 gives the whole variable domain DTGVSQNPRHKITKRGQNVTFRCDPISEHNRLYWYRQTLGQGPEFLTYFQNEAQLEKSRLLSDRFSAERPKGSFSTLEIQRTEQGDSAMYLCASRTGEETQYFGPGTRLLVL.

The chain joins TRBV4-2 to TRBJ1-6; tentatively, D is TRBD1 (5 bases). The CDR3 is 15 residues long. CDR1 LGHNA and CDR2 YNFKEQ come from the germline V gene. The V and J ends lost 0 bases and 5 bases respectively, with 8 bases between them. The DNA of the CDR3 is TGTGCCAGCAGCCAAGAGGAGGGGAATAATTCACCCCTCCACTTT. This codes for CASSQEEGNNSPLHF.

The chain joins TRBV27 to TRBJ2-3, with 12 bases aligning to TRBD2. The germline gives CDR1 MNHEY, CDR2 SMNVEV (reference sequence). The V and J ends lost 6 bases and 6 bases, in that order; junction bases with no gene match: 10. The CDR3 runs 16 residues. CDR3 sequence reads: CASRGLAGSLGDTQYF. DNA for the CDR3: TGTGCCAGCAGAGGACTAGCGGGGTCCCTAGGGGATACGCAGTATTTT.

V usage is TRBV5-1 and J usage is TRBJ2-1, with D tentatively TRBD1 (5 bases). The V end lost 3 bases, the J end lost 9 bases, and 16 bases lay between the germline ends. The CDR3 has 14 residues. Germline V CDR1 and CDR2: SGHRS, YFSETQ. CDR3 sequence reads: CASSSAGPSPEQFF. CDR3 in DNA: TGCGCCAGCAGCTCCGCAGGGCCCTCCCCTGAGCAGTTCTTC. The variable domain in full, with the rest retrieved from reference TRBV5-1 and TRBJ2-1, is KAGVTQTPRYLIKTRGQQVTLSCSPISGHRSVSWYQQTPGQGLQFLFEYFSETQRNKGNFPGRFSGRQFSNSRSEMNVSTLELGDSALYLCASSSAGPSPEQFFGPGTRLTVL.

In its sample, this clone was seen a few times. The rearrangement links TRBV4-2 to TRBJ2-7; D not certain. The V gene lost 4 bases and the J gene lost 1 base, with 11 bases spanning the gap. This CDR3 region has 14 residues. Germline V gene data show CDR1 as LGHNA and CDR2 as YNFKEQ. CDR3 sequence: CASSPAGPSYEQYF. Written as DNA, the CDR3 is TGTGCCAGCAGCCCAGCAGGCCCTTCCTACGAGCAGTACTTC.

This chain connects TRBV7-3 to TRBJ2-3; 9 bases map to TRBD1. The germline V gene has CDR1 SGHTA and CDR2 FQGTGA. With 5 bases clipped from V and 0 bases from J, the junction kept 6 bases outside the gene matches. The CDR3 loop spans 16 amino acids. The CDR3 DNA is TGTGCCAGCAGCCCCCAACAGGGGGCAAGCACAGATACGCAGTATTTT. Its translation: CASSPQQGASTDTQYF. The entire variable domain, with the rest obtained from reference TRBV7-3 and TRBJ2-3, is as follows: GAGVSQTPSNKVTEKGKYVELRCDPISGHTALYWYRQSLGQGPEFLIYFQGTGAADDSGLPNDRFFAVRPEGSVSTLKIQRTERGDSAVYLCASSPQQGASTDTQYFGPGTRLTVL.

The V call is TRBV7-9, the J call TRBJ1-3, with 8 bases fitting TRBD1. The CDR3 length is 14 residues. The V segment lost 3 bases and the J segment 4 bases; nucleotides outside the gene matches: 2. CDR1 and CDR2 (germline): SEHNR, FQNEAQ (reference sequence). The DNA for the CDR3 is TGTGCCAGCAGCTTTCAGGGGGCCGGAAACACCATATATTTT. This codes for CASSFQGAGNTIYF.

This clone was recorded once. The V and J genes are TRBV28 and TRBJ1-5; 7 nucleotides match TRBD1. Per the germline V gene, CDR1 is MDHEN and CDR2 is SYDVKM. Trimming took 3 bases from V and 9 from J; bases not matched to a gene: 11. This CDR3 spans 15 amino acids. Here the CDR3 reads CASSLNRGGGPPQHF. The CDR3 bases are TGTGCCAGCAGTTTGAACAGGGGCGGTGGGCCGCCCCAGCATTTT.

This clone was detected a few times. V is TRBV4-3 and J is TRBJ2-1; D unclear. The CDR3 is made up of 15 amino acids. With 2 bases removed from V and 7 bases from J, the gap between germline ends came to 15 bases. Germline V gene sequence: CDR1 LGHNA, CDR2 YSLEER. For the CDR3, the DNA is TGCGCCAGCAGCCAATGGTTGAGTGAGGAGAATGAGCAGTTCTTC. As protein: CASSQWLSEENEQFF.

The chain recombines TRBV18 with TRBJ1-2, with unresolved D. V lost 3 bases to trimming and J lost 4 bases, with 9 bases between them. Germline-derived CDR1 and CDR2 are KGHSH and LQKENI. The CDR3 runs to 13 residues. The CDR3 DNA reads TGTGCCAGCTCACCGGAGGGCCTCTATGGCTACACCTTC. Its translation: CASSPEGLYGYTF.

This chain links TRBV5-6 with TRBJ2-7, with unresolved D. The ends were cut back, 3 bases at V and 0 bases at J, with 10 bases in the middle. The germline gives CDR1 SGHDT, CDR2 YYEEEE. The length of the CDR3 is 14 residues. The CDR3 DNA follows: TGTGCCAGCAGCTCACCGAGGAGCTCCTACGAGCAGTACTTC. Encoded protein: CASSSPRSSYEQYF. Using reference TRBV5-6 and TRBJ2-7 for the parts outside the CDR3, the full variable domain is DAGVTQSPTHLIKTRGQQVTLRCSPKSGHDTVSWYQQALGQGPQFIFQYYEEEERQRGNFPDRFSGHQFPNYSSELNVNALLLGDSALYLCASSSPRSSYEQYFGPGTRLTVT.

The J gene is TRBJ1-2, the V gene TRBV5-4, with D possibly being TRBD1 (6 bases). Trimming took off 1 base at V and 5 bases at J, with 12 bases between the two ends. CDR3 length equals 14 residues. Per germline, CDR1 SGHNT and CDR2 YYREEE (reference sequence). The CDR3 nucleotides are TGTGCCAGCAGCTTGCAGGGGACCTCATATGGCTACACCTTC. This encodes CASSLQGTSYGYTF.

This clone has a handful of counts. Here the CDR3 reads CASTWTGNTEAFF. The CDR3 DNA follows: TGTGCCAGTACCTGGACAGGTAACACTGAAGCTTTCTTT. The chain joins TRBV19 to TRBJ1-1, with 7 bases matching TRBD1. The trim removed 7 bases at V and 2 bases at J, leaving 4 bases unmatched. Germline loops: CDR1 LNHDA, CDR2 SQIVND (reference sequence). This CDR3 comprises 13 residues.

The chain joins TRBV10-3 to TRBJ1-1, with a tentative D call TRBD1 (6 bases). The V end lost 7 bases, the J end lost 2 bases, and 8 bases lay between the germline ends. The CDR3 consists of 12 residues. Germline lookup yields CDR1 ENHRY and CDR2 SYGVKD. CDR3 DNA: TGTGCCATCAACAGGGACAACACTGAAGCTTTCTTT. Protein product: CAINRDNTEAFF.

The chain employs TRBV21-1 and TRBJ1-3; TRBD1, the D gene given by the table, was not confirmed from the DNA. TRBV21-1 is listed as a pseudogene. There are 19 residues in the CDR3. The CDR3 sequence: CASSDADRLALCRGNTIYF. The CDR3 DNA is TGTGCCAGCAGCGACGCAGACAGGTTGGCTCTATGCCGGGGAAACACCATATATTTT.

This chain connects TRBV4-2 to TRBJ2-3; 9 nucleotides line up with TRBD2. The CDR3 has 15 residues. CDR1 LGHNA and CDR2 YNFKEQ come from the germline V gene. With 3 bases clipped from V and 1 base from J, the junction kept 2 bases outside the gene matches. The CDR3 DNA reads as TGTGCCAGCAGCCACTCTAGCGGGGGCACAGATACGCAGTATTTT. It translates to CASSHSSGGTDTQYF.

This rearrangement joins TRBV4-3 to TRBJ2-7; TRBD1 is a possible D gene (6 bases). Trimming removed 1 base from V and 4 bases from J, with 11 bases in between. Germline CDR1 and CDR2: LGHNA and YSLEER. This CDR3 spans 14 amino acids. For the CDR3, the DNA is TGCGCCAGCAGCCAAGCGGCAGGGGTTTACGAGCAGTACTTC. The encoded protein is CASSQAAGVYEQYF.

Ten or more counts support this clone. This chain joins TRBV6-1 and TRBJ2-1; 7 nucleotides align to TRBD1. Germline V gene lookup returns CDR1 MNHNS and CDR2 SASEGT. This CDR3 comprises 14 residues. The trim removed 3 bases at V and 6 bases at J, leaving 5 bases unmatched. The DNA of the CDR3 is TGTGCCAGCAGTGACGGGACAGAAATCAATGAGCAGTTCTTC. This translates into CASSDGTEINEQFF.

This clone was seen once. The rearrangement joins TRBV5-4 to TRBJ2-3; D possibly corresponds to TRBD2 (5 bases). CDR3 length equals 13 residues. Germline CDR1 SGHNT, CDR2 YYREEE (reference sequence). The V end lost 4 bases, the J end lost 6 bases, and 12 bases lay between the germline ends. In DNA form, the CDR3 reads TGTGCCAGCAGCCGGGAAAGGACGGATACGCAGTATTTT. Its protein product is CASSRERTDTQYF.

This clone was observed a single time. The CDR3 DNA sequence: TGTGCCAGCTCAATGACCCGGGGGGAGAACACTGAAGCTTTCTTT. Protein sequence: CASSMTRGENTEAFF. This sequence joins TRBV18 and TRBJ1-1; the D gene is possibly TRBD1 (5 bases). The V end was cut by 5 bases, the J end by 1 base, with 14 bases between. Germline CDR1 KGHSH, CDR2 LQKENI. The CDR3 has 15 residues.

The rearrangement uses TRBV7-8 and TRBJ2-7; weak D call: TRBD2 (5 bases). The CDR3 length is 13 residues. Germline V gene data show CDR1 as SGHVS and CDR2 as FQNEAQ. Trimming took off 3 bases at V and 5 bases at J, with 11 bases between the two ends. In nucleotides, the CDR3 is TGTGCCAGCAGCTTCACCAGAGGGCACGAGCAGTACTTC. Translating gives CASSFTRGHEQYF. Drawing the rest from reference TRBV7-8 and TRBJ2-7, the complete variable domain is GAGVSQSPRYKVAKRGQDVALRCDPISGHVSLFWYQQALGQGPEFLTYFQNEAQLDKSGLPSDRFFAERPEGSVSTLKIQRTQQEDSAVYLCASSFTRGHEQYFGPGTRLTVT.

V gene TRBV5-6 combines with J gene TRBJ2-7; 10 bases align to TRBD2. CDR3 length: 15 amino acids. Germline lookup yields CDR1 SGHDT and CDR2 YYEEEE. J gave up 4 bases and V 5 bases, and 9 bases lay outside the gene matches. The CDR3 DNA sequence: TGTGCCAGCAGTCCGGTGGGTAGCGGGAGGTACGAGCAGTACTTC. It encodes CASSPVGSGRYEQYF. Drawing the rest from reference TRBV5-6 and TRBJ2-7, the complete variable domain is DAGVTQSPTHLIKTRGQQVTLRCSPKSGHDTVSWYQQALGQGPQFIFQYYEEEERQRGNFPDRFSGHQFPNYSSELNVNALLLGDSALYLCASSPVGSGRYEQYFGPGTRLTVT.

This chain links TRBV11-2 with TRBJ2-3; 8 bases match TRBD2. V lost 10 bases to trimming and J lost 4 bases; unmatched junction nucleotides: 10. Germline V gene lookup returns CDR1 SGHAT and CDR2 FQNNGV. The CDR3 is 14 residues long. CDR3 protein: CAITGGKFADTQYF. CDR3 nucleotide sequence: TGTGCCATCACGGGGGGGAAGTTCGCAGATACGCAGTATTTT.

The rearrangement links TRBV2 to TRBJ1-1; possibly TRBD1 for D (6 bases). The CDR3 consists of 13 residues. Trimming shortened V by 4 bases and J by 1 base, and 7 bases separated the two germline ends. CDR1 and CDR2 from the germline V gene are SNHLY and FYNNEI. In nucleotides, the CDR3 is TGTGCCAGCAGTGGGGGACAGAACACTGAAGCTTTCTTT. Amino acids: CASSGGQNTEAFF. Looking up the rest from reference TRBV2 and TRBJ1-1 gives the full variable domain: EPEVTQTPSHQVTQMGQEVILRCVPISNHLYFYWYRQILGQKVEFLVSFYNNEISEKSEIFDDQFSVERPDGSNFTLKIRSTKLEDSAMYFCASSGGQNTEAFFGQGTRLTVV.

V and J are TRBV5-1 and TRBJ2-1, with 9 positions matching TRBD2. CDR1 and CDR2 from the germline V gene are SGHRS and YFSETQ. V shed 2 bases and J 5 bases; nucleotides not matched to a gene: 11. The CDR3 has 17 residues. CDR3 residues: CASSFLGAGGPNNEQFF. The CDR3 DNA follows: TGCGCCAGCAGCTTCCTGGGTGCGGGAGGGCCAAACAATGAGCAGTTCTTC.

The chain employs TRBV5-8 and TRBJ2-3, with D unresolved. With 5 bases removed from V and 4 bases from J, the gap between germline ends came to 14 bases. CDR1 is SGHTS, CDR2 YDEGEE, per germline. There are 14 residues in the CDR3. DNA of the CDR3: TGTGCCAGCAGGGCGGAGATGATCTCAGATACGCAGTATTTT. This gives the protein CASRAEMISDTQYF.

CDR3 bases: TGTGCCAGCAGTGAATGGGGCACACAAGAGACCCAGTACTTC. Translation: CASSEWGTQETQYF. The rearrangement links TRBV25-1 to TRBJ2-5; maybe TRBD1 (5 bases). There are 14 residues in the CDR3. CDR1 and CDR2 from the germline V gene are MGHDK and SYGVNS. Trimming shortened V by 1 base and J by 2 bases, and 8 bases separated the two germline ends.

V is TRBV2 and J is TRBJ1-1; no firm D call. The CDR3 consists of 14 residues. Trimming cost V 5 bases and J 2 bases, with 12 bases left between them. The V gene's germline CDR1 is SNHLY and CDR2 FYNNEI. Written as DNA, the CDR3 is TGTGCCAGCAGTCCTTTCACAGTTAACACTGAAGCTTTCTTT. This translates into CASSPFTVNTEAFF.

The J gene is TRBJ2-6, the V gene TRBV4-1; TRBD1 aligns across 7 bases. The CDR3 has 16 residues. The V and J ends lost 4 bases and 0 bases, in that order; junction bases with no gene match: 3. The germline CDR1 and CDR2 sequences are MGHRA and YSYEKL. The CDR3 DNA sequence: TGCGCCAGCAGCCCTGCAGGGGGCTCTGGGGCCAACGTCCTGACTTTC. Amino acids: CASSPAGGSGANVLTF.